A single sample gave rise to the 16 T cell receptor beta chains below, sequenced in a study of shared clonotypes between healthy human individuals. Clones were read by immunoSEQ multiplex PCR, and TCRdb kept only the in-frame ones, dropping some. The sample carries some 2,400,000 clones, roughly 95% recorded once. Sequencing was carried out using naive CD4+ T cells sorted from blood. Subset given: CD45RA+ positively selected. The source is a man aged 18 to 29 in good health.

This clone was seen a single time. V and J are TRBV5-4 and TRBJ2-3, with D unresolved. The CDR3 extends over 13 amino acids. V was shortened by 0 bases and J by 6 bases, with 8 bases between the two germline ends. Germline V CDR1 and CDR2: SGHNT, YYREEE (reference sequence). CDR3 bases: TGTGCCAGCAGCTTGGTAGCTCTGGATACGCAGTATTTT. Protein: CASSLVALDTQYF.

This sequence joins TRBV30 and TRBJ1-6; D gene ambiguous. The CDR3 length is 13 residues. CDR1 is GTSNPN, CDR2 SVGIG, per germline (reference sequence). CDR3 protein: CASGRLKNSPLHF. The CDR3 DNA reads as TGTGCTAGCGGGCGTTTGAAAAATTCACCCCTCCACTTT.

This chain joins TRBV15 and TRBJ2-1, with 9 bases fitting TRBD2. The germline CDR1 and CDR2 sequences are LNHNV and YYDKDF (reference sequence). The V gene end was trimmed by 0 bases and the J gene end by 0 bases; junction bases not matched to a gene: 3. CDR3 length: 17 residues. In DNA form, the CDR3 reads TGTGCCACCAGCAGAGATGGGCGGGGGGGCTCCTACAATGAGCAGTTCTTC. Its translation is CATSRDGRGGSYNEQFF.

The chain combines TRBV30 with TRBJ1-5, with 8 bases aligning to TRBD1. Germline CDR1 GTSNPN, CDR2 SVGIG (reference sequence). The CDR3 totals 13 residues. V dropped 3 bases and J dropped 9; count of bases not matched to a gene: 7. CDR3 sequence reads: CAWSPGQGAPQHF. CDR3 nucleotide sequence: TGTGCCTGGAGCCCCGGGCAGGGGGCGCCCCAGCATTTT.

The V and J genes are TRBV7-2 and TRBJ2-7, with a tentative D call TRBD1 (6 bases). The CDR3 length is 12 residues. V gave up 5 bases and J gave up 7 bases, with 12 bases separating them. Germline CDR1 is SGHTA and CDR2 is FQGNSA. The CDR3 protein is CASSPNRVEQYF. DNA for the CDR3: TGTGCCAGCAGCCCTAACAGGGTGGAGCAGTACTTC.

V and J are TRBV11-2 and TRBJ2-3; D possibly corresponds to TRBD2 (7 bases). CDR1 is SGHAT, CDR2 FQNNGV, per germline. The CDR3 has 15 residues. Trimming took 3 bases from V and 7 from J, leaving 17 bases between them. The CDR3 nucleotides read TGTGCCAGCAGCTTGGGGACGGGGGGCCTAAATACGCAGTATTTT. Its protein product is CASSLGTGGLNTQYF.

The chain is built from TRBV7-2 and TRBJ2-3, with 9 bases lining up with TRBD2. Germline assignment: CDR1 SGHTA and CDR2 FQGNSA. The CDR3 extends over 15 amino acids. Trimming took 5 bases from V and 4 from J; bases not matched to a gene: 7. CDR3 in amino acids: CASSRVAGVADTQYF. DNA for the CDR3: TGTGCCAGCAGCCGGGTAGCGGGGGTTGCAGATACGCAGTATTTT.

V gene TRBV5-1 combines with J gene TRBJ2-7; the D gene is possibly TRBD2 (6 bases). V lost 8 bases and J 4 bases, leaving 16 bases between the germline ends. The CDR3 has 13 amino acids. Germline V gene data show CDR1 as SGHRS and CDR2 as YFSETQ. The CDR3 here is CASTGQEGYEQYF. CDR3 nucleotides: TGCGCCAGTACGGGGCAGGAGGGGTACGAGCAGTACTTC.

As for this clone: Other DNA sequences in this specimen translate into the identical CDR3. The rearrangement uses TRBV5-1 and TRBJ2-7; 7 bases agree with TRBD2. Losses at the gene ends were 4 bases for V and 2 bases for J; bases not matched to a gene: 3. The germline V gene encodes CDR1 SGHRS and CDR2 YFSETQ. This CDR3 is built from 13 residues. CDR3 in amino acids: CASSLGGTYEQYF. In DNA, the CDR3 is TGCGCCAGCAGCCTGGGAGGGACCTACGAGCAGTACTTC.

The chain is built from TRBV10-2 and TRBJ2-5; D remains ambiguous. Trimming removed 4 bases from V and 5 bases from J, with 11 bases in between. The CDR3 contains 13 residues. Germline lookup yields CDR1 WSHSY and CDR2 SAAADI. CDR3 protein: CASSGVLRETQYF. In DNA form, the CDR3 reads TGCGCCAGCAGTGGGGTGTTAAGGGAGACCCAGTACTTC.

This chain uses TRBV27 with TRBJ2-3; D might be TRBD2 (5 bases). The V end lost 3 bases, the J end lost 2 bases, and 9 bases lay between the germline ends. Germline assignment: CDR1 MNHEY and CDR2 SMNVEV (reference sequence). The CDR3 loop spans 14 amino acids. The CDR3, as DNA: TGTGCCAGCAGTTTCGGACTTTCCACAGATACGCAGTATTTT. This translates into CASSFGLSTDTQYF.

This chain joins TRBV5-1 and TRBJ2-3, with unresolved D. The V gene lost 4 bases and the J gene lost 0 bases, with 9 bases spanning the gap. There are 14 residues in the CDR3. Germline V gene data show CDR1 as SGHRS and CDR2 as YFSETQ. The CDR3 DNA is TGCGCCAGCAGCCTTCAATCTAGCACAGATACGCAGTATTTT. Amino acid sequence: CASSLQSSTDTQYF.

CDR3 sequence reads: CASSRLTGLQGEAFF. The CDR3 DNA follows: TGTGCCAGCAGTAGACTAACAGGGCTACAAGGTGAAGCTTTCTTT. The rearrangement uses TRBV28 and TRBJ1-1, with D possibly matching TRBD1 (6 bases). This CDR3 region has 15 residues. From germline, CDR1 is MDHEN and CDR2 SYDVKM. V shed 5 bases and J shed 7 bases, with 20 bases lying between them.

This clone was recorded only once. This sequence joins TRBV25-1 and TRBJ2-5, with D hard to call. This CDR3 region has 12 residues. V dropped 5 bases and J dropped 5 bases, with 9 bases sitting between them. Germline V gene lookup returns CDR1 MGHDK and CDR2 SYGVNS. The CDR3 here is CASSSVRETQYF. The CDR3 DNA is TGTGCCAGCAGTAGCGTCCGGGAGACCCAGTACTTC. Full variable domain (outside the CDR3, taken from reference TRBV25-1 and TRBJ2-5): EADIYQTPRYLVIGTGKKITLECSQTMGHDKMYWYQQDPGMELHLIHYSYGVNSTEKGDLSSESTVSRIRTEHFPLTLESARPSHTSQYLCASSSVRETQYFGPGTRLLVL.

The chain uses TRBV7-9 and TRBJ1-4; TRBD1 is a possible D gene (5 bases). The CDR3 has 15 residues. V gave up 5 bases and J gave up 4 bases, with 14 bases separating them. Germline CDR1 is SEHNR and CDR2 is FQNEAQ (reference sequence). The CDR3 sequence is CASSPTGTSNEKLFF. CDR3 in DNA: TGTGCCAGCAGCCCCACCGGGACCAGTAATGAAAAACTGTTTTTT.

The table lists this clone with a count of one. This chain uses TRBV7-2 with TRBJ2-5; perhaps TRBD2 as D (6 bases). This CDR3 has 13 residues. Trimming shortened V by 6 bases and J by 1 base, and 9 bases separated the two germline ends. The V gene's germline CDR1 is SGHTA and CDR2 FQGNSA. The DNA of the CDR3 is TGTGCCAGCAGGGGGGGACTCCAAGAGACCCAGTACTTC. It yields the protein CASRGGLQETQYF.